This paragraph reports one T cell receptor (beta chain). Antigen specificity is unknown. The record originates from a study of cytomegalovirus exposure and HLA in healthy donors. It was with 60 Vbeta and 13 Jbeta primers that the PCR ran. Repertoires were generated with immunoSEQ multiplex PCR, while TCRdb's copy carries only in-frame clones and drops some. The sample records approximately 200,000 clones, about four fifths being singletons. The CDR3 covers 13 residues. CDR1 is MNHNS and CDR2 is SASEGT in the germline V gene. General observations from the study: Associated with HLA alleles at 0.05 false discovery rate in a later analysis were 16,951 TCR beta sequences. TRBV6-2, TRBV6-3 and other indistinguishable V segments were excluded. Reportedly, HLA-A and HLA-B alleles of most subjects were accurately predicted from TCR beta. The records held CMV serostatus as the only immune exposure information.

The J gene is TRBJ2-5, the V gene TRBV6-1; weak D call: TRBD2 (5 bases). Judging by the DNA end, TRBJ2-7 fits better; the J call may be wrong. This clonotype was obtained from a woman aged 30 to 39 in good health and CMV-seropositive. Sequenced input: PBMCs. The chain's CDR3 is CASSEGSSYEQYF. The CDR3 region has the DNA TGTGCCAGCAGTGAGGGGAGCTCCTACGAGCAGTACTTC.